These 24 T cell receptor beta chains came from one sample sequenced in a study of T cells in Graves' hyperthyroidism and ophthalmopathy. RNA transcripts gave rise to amplified TCR beta CDR3 regions. With the HTBI primer set, the TCR CDR3 went through a first round of RT-PCR. TCRdb re-called the multiplex PCR reads with MiXCR, one entry per CDR3 protein. The data contain about 660,000 distinct CDR3 sequences, about 45% of them singletons. The specimen sequenced was peripheral blood or thyroid tissue (not recorded which). Source of these receptors: an adult man with Graves' disease, either hyperthyroidism or ophthalmopathy (not recorded which).

This clonotype was found once. This chain uses TRBV9 with TRBJ2-7; 7 bases map to TRBD2. This CDR3 has 15 residues. Germline assignment: CDR1 SGDLS and CDR2 YYNGEE. The trim removed 3 bases at V and 1 base at J, leaving 7 bases unmatched. The CDR3 bases are TGTGCCAGCAGCGCAGCTCCGGGAGGATCCTACGAGCAGTACTTC. This gives the protein CASSAAPGGSYEQYF.

This clonotype was seen a handful of times. This chain connects TRBV27 to TRBJ2-7; D gene ambiguous. CDR3 size: 11 residues. Trimming left V 2 bases short and J 10 bases short, with 9 bases between. From germline, CDR1 is MNHEY and CDR2 SMNVEV (reference sequence). The CDR3 protein is CASSLGPHQYF. DNA of the CDR3: TGTGCCAGCAGTTTAGGACCCCATCAGTACTTC.

This clonotype was seen many times. J is TRBJ1-6 and V is TRBV12-3 or TRBV12-4; tentative D call: TRBD1 (5 bases). The germline V and J ends were trimmed by 2 bases and 7 bases, with 9 bases remaining between them. There are 14 residues in the CDR3. The CDR3 loop is CASSLQGTNSPLHF. CDR3 DNA: TGTGCCAGCAGTTTACAGGGCACGAATTCACCCCTCCACTTT.

The rearrangement uses TRBV29-1 and TRBJ2-7, with TRBD2 identical over 15 bases. The germline V gene encodes CDR1 SQVTM and CDR2 ANQGSEA. This CDR3 has 13 amino acids. V shed 7 bases, J shed 6 bases, and the junction held 4 bases outside the gene matches. The CDR3, as DNA: TGCAGCGCGGGGACTAGCGGGGGGACCGAGCAGTACTTC. Translated, it gives CSAGTSGGTEQYF.

This clonotype was observed a handful of times. The chain carries TRBV6-5 and TRBJ1-1; a possible D gene is TRBD1 (6 bases). CDR1 and CDR2 (germline): MNHEY, SVGAGI. V lost 7 bases and J 1 base, leaving 13 bases between the germline ends. The length of the CDR3 is 14 residues. The CDR3 sequence is CASTLGQWNTEAFF. The CDR3 DNA reads TGTGCCAGCACCTTAGGACAGTGGAACACTGAAGCTTTCTTT.

This chain joins TRBV29-1 and TRBJ1-2; 12 nucleotides line up with TRBD1. This CDR3 has 16 amino acids. Germline assignment: CDR1 SQVTM and CDR2 ANQGSEA. V lost 3 bases, J lost 6 bases, and 11 bases stayed unmatched. In DNA, the CDR3 is TGCAGCGTTGACAGGATCACCGGGACAGGGGGCGATGGCTACACCTTC. Translating gives CSVDRITGTGGDGYTF.

This clonotype was observed at least ten times. CDR3 residues: CASRGVADTEAFF. Here the CDR3 DNA reads TGTGCCAGCAGGGGCGTAGCGGACACTGAAGCTTTCTTT. The chain is built from TRBV2 and TRBJ1-1; no firm D call. Germline CDR1 reads SNHLY; CDR2 reads FYNNEI. This CDR3 region has 13 residues. Between the trimmed V and J ends, which lost 6 bases and 3 bases, there was a span of 11 bases.

V usage is TRBV10-3 and J usage is TRBJ1-1, with D uncertain. V dropped 6 bases and J dropped 2 bases, with 13 bases sitting between them. The germline CDR1 and CDR2 sequences are ENHRY and SYGVKD. The CDR3 extends over 14 amino acids. The DNA for the CDR3 is TGTGCCATCAGAACGGGAACCCGAAACACTGAAGCTTTCTTT. This sequence encodes CAIRTGTRNTEAFF.

This clonotype was seen ten or more times. The chain recombines TRBV7-2 with TRBJ2-7, with D tentatively TRBD1 (5 bases). V lost 10 bases and J 3 bases, leaving 16 bases between the germline ends. This CDR3 contains 13 residues. The germline V gene has CDR1 SGHTA and CDR2 FQGNSA. The CDR3: CATKNPGNYEQYF. Here the CDR3 DNA reads TGTGCCACCAAGAATCCAGGGAACTACGAGCAGTACTTC. Looking up the rest from reference TRBV7-2 and TRBJ2-7 gives the full variable domain: GAGVSQSPSNKVTEKGKDVELRCDPISGHTALYWYRQSLGQGLEFLIYFQGNSAPDKSGLPSDRFSAERTGGSVSTLTIQRTQQEDSAVYLCATKNPGNYEQYFGPGTRLTVT.

The V and J genes are TRBV29-1 and TRBJ2-2; D gene ambiguous. This CDR3 has 12 amino acids. The V end was cut by 3 bases, the J end by 6 bases, with 8 bases between. Germline-derived CDR1 and CDR2 are SQVTM and ANQGSEA. The CDR3 sequence is CSVEWVPGELFF. The CDR3 DNA reads TGCAGCGTTGAGTGGGTACCCGGGGAGCTGTTTTTT.

This chain uses TRBV14 with TRBJ1-2; 9 bases are a match to TRBD1. Germline lookup yields CDR1 SGHDN and CDR2 FVKESK. Germline trimming cut 4 bases from V and 5 bases from J; bases unmatched to any gene: 11. The CDR3 loop spans 16 amino acids. Here the CDR3 DNA reads TGTGCCAGCAGCCCGCGTACCGGGACAGGGAAATATGGCTACACCTTC. Its protein is CASSPRTGTGKYGYTF.

This chain joins TRBV10-2 and TRBJ1-1; D is undetermined. Trimming pared 6 bases from V and 0 bases from J, leaving 17 bases between. The CDR3 consists of 16 residues. Germline CDR1 WSHSY, CDR2 SAAADI. This chain's CDR3 is CASSKHMVSLNTEAFF. The CDR3, as DNA: TGCGCCAGCAGCAAGCATATGGTCAGCCTGAACACTGAAGCTTTCTTT.

In DNA form, the CDR3 reads TGTGCCAGCAGCACCGGGGCCTTGGGTCGGACCGGGGAGCTGTTTTTT. Its protein product is CASSTGALGRTGELFF. J is TRBJ2-2 and V is TRBV2; D tentatively reads TRBD1 or TRBD2 (5 bases each). CDR1 is SNHLY and CDR2 is FYNNEI in the germline V gene. CDR3 length: 16 amino acids. Trimming took 6 bases from V and 5 from J, leaving 19 bases between them.

The gene calls are TRBV5-1 and TRBJ1-3, with D unresolved. Trimming took 2 bases from V and 2 from J, leaving 11 bases between them. This CDR3 region has 15 residues. Germline V CDR1 and CDR2: SGHRS, YFSETQ. CDR3 DNA sequence: TGCGCCAGCAGCTTTGGGGTGGGCACTGGAAACACCATATATTTT. This sequence encodes CASSFGVGTGNTIYF.

Many counts were recorded for this clonotype. The rearrangement uses TRBV6-5 and TRBJ1-2; D gene uncertain. Germline CDR1 reads MNHEY; CDR2 reads SVGAGI. Trimming shortened V by 7 bases and J by 4 bases, and 13 bases separated the two germline ends. The CDR3 covers 13 residues. The CDR3 is CASKTAGGYGYTF. CDR3 nucleotide sequence: TGTGCCAGCAAGACGGCAGGCGGCTATGGCTACACCTTC.

The V and J genes are TRBV2 and TRBJ1-4; 8 nucleotides align to TRBD1. The CDR3 runs to 14 residues. CDR1 and CDR2 (germline): SNHLY, FYNNEI. Trimming at V came to 6 bases and at J to 8 bases, leaving 8 bases not matched to a gene. The CDR3 DNA follows: TGTGCCAGCAGCGGACAGGGTACGAGGGAAAAACTGTTTTTT. Its translation is CASSGQGTREKLFF.

On this clonotype itself: A much bigger clone sits one base away, suggesting this may be a read error. The J gene is TRBJ1-3, the V gene TRBV6-5; no clear D. This CDR3 spans 10 amino acids. Germline V lookup: CDR1 MNHEY, CDR2 SVGAGI. The V and J ends lost 6 bases and 8 bases respectively, with 5 bases between them. The CDR3 coding sequence is TGTGCCAGCAGCGTAGACACCATATATTTT. Its translation: CASSVDTIYF.

This clonotype occurred a few times. This chain links TRBV6-1 with TRBJ1-5; 8 bases match TRBD1. There are 14 residues in the CDR3. Germline-derived CDR1 and CDR2 are MNHNS and SASEGT. V shed 5 bases, J shed 6 bases, and the junction held 6 bases outside the gene matches. The CDR3 loop is CASSNPGTGQPQHF. The CDR3 DNA reads as TGTGCCAGCAGTAACCCCGGGACAGGTCAGCCCCAGCATTTT.

This clonotype has a count of ten or more. The V call is TRBV24-1, the J call TRBJ2-7; D call uncertain. V shed 5 bases and J shed 7 bases, with 14 bases lying between them. There are 13 residues in the CDR3. CDR1 and CDR2 (germline): KGHDR, SFDVKD. CDR3 protein: CATSVGPYREQYF. CDR3 nucleotide sequence: TGTGCCACCAGTGTCGGTCCATACCGGGAGCAGTACTTC.

The CDR3 DNA sequence: TGCAGCGTGACAACAGGGATCGATTCACCCCTCCACTTT. Its protein product is CSVTTGIDSPLHF. The gene calls are TRBV29-1 and TRBJ1-6; weak D call: TRBD1 (6 bases). Looked up from germline, CDR1 is SQVTM and CDR2 is ANQGSEA. There are 13 residues in the CDR3. V dropped 6 bases and J dropped 8 bases, with 14 bases sitting between them.

This clonotype has a handful of counts. CDR3 coding DNA: TGCAGTGCTAGCGGGCCGGTGAACACTGAAGCTTTCTTT. Translation: CSASGPVNTEAFF. The chain employs TRBV20-1 and TRBJ1-1; D gene uncertain. The length of the CDR3 is 13 residues. Germline V gives CDR1 DFQATT, CDR2 SNEGSKA (reference sequence). The germline V and J ends were trimmed by 3 bases and 0 bases, with 8 bases remaining between them.

This clonotype was seen more than once but under ten times. The V call is TRBV12-3 or TRBV12-4, the J call TRBJ2-2; possible D gene TRBD1, 6 bases. V shed 5 bases and J shed 12 bases, with 13 bases lying between them. The CDR3 runs 12 residues. This CDR3 reads CASSPPGQKLFF. In DNA, the CDR3 is TGTGCCAGCAGTCCGCCGGGACAAAAGCTGTTTTTT.

The chain couples TRBV13 to TRBJ2-7; TRBD1 matches 8 bases. CDR3 length: 16 residues. Germline trimming cut 3 bases from V and 4 bases from J; bases unmatched to any gene: 11. From germline, CDR1 is PRHDT and CDR2 FYEKMQ (reference sequence). The CDR3 loop is CASSFGGQGILYEQYF. As DNA, the CDR3 is TGTGCCAGCAGCTTTGGAGGACAGGGCATTCTGTACGAGCAGTACTTC. The full variable domain, in which reference TRBV13 and TRBJ2-7 provide the parts outside the CDR3, is AAGVIQSPRHLIKEKRETATLKCYPIPRHDTVYWYQQGPGQDPQFLISFYEKMQSDKGSIPDRFSAQQFSDYHSELNMSSLELGDSALYFCASSFGGQGILYEQYFGPGTRLTVT.

V gene TRBV20-1 combines with J gene TRBJ1-2, with TRBD1 matching 9 bases. Germline V gives CDR1 DFQATT, CDR2 SNEGSKA (reference sequence). Unmatched junction bases numbered 7, after V lost 4 bases and J lost 7 bases. The CDR3 has 13 amino acids. The DNA of the CDR3 is TGCAGTGCTATTGAGGGACAGGGCTGTGGCTACACCTTC. Translated: CSAIEGQGCGYTF.